Detailed here is one TCR beta chain. With V trimmed by 3 bases and J by 0 bases, 2 bases remained unmatched. The CDR3 spans 17 residues. Germline V gives CDR1 SGHNT, CDR2 YYREEE (reference sequence). The data derive from a study of blood T cell repertoires in COVID-19. Study context: T cells, B-cell-depleted T cells, or PBMCs provided the cDNA or gDNA that served as material.

In the original processing: Estimated nucleated cell counts came from reference gene primer amplification. The protocol was immunoSEQ multiplex PCR, while the TCRdb copy is restricted to in-frame clones and leaves out a portion. V, J and clone size reflect that table, while D and trimming were determined from the DNA. Of some 75,000 clones in the sample, more than 70% were seen once. Seattle-derived patients entered the study during active infection and were followed longitudinally. This chain joins TRBV5-4 and TRBJ2-6, with 11 bases lining up with TRBD2. The receptor was derived from a man in his fifties or sixties with COVID-19, enrolled during active disease. The sequenced material came from peripheral blood. The CDR3 bases are TGTGCCAGCAGCTCGGGACTAGCGGCCTCTGGGGCCAACGTCCTGACTTTC. Encoded protein: CASSSGLAASGANVLTF.